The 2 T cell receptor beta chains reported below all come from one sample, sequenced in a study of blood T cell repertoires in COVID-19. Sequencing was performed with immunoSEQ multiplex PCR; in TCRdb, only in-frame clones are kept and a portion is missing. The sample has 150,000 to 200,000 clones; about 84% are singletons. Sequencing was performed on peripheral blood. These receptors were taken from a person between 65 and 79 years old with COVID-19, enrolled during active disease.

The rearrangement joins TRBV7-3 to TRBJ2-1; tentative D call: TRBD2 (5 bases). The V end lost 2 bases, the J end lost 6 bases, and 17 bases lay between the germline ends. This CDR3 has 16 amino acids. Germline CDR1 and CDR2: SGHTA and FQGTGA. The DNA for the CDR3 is TGTGCCAGCAGCTTATCCCCTGTAGGACTCTTCAATGAGCAGTTCTTC. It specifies CASSLSPVGLFNEQFF.

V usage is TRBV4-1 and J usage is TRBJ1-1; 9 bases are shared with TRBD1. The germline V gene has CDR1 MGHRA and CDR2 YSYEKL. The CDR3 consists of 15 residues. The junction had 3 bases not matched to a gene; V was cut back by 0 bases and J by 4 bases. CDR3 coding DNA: TGCGCCAGCAGCCAAGAAGGACAGGGGATCACTGAAGCTTTCTTT. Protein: CASSQEGQGITEAFF.